This T cell receptor (beta chain) is from a study of blood T cell repertoires in COVID-19. J lost 8 bases, V lost 6 bases, and 15 bases had no gene match. The V gene's germline CDR1 is MDHEN and CDR2 SYDVKM. The CDR3 runs 15 residues. Which cohort a participant joined came from the clinical history participants gave. This table comes from immunoSEQ multiplex PCR, and its TCRdb copy is limited to in-frame clones, with some not included. The data hold about 260,000 clones, with 85% to 90% observed a single time. V gene TRBV28 combines with J gene TRBJ1-2, with TRBD1 identical over 7 bases. The clonotype was recovered from a woman between 18 and 29 years old who had recovered from COVID-19. Input material: PBMCs or T cells enriched from blood (not recorded which). The CDR3 nucleotides are TGTGCCAGCAGCGAAAGGGGGACAGACATCTGGGGCTACACCTTC. Translating it yields CASSERGTDIWGYTF.